These T cell receptor beta chains were read from a single sample in a study of cytomegalovirus exposure and HLA in healthy donors. TCRdb keeps only in-frame clones here, not all; method: immunoSEQ multiplex PCR. The top ten hold about 2.5% of the sample, which has about 170,000 clones, 85% seen once. The sequencing input was PBMCs. These receptors all come from a young man in good health and CMV-seropositive. CDR3s include the opening cysteine and the closing phenylalanine or tryptophan. The D gene is left open where the match is weak. Rows may omit the clone size; those that give it use once, few, many or a size class.

V: TRBV28
J: TRBJ1-5
D: TRBD1
size: -
CDR3: CASSPAGQGYNQPQHF
DNA: TGTGCCAGCAGCCCCGCCGGACAGGGGTACAATCAGCCCCAGCATTTT

V: TRBV10-1
J: TRBJ1-1
D: -
size: -
CDR3: CASSATGTLNTEAFF
DNA: TGCGCCAGCAGTGCCACAGGGACCTTGAACACTGAAGCTTTCTTT

V: TRBV5-1
J: TRBJ2-3
D: -
size: -
CDR3: CASSLSAGDTQYF
DNA: TGCGCCAGCAGCTTGTCGGCAGGAGATACGCAGTATTTT

V: TRBV9
J: TRBJ2-1
D: TRBD2
size: -
CDR3: CASALAMVGNEQFF
DNA: TGTGCCAGCGCACTAGCGATGGTGGGGAATGAGCAGTTCTTC

V: TRBV27
J: TRBJ1-1
D: -
size: once
CDR3: CASSLGQVGLLNTEAFF
DNA: TGTGCCAGCAGTTTAGGTCAGGTGGGACTACTGAACACTGAAGCTTTCTTT

V: TRBV5-1
J: TRBJ2-7
D: -
size: -
CDR3: CASTGDRSYEQYF
DNA: TGCGCCAGCACAGGGGACCGTTCCTACGAGCAGTACTTC

V: TRBV2
J: TRBJ2-1
D: -
size: -
CDR3: CASSEGGGAYYNEQFF
DNA: TGTGCCAGCAGTGAAGGAGGCGGGGCTTATTACAATGAGCAGTTCTTC

V: TRBV11-3
J: TRBJ2-2
D: TRBD2
size: -
CDR3: CASSSIAGGDTGELFF
DNA: TGTGCCAGCAGCTCAATAGCGGGCGGGGACACCGGGGAGCTGTTTTTT

V: TRBV29-1
J: TRBJ2-1
D: TRBD2
size: -
CDR3: CSVNDRGASGMYNEQFF
DNA: TGCAGCGTTAATGACCGCGGGGCTAGCGGGATGTACAATGAGCAGTTCTTC

V: TRBV19
J: TRBJ2-2
D: TRBD2
size: once
CDR3: CASSKTSGQNTGELFF
DNA: TGTGCCAGTAGTAAGACTAGCGGGCAAAACACCGGGGAGCTGTTTTTT

V: TRBV27
J: TRBJ2-7
D: TRBD1
size: -
CDR3: CASSLGTGIYEQYF
DNA: TGTGCCAGCAGTTTGGGGACAGGGATCTACGAGCAGTACTTC

V: TRBV7-2
J: TRBJ2-1
D: TRBD2
size: -
CDR3: CASSSFSGGGEQFF
DNA: TGTGCCAGCAGCTCATTTAGCGGGGGGGGTGAGCAGTTCTTC

V: TRBV7-2
J: TRBJ2-7
D: TRBD1
size: -
CDR3: CASSSARGTGWEQYF
DNA: TGTGCCAGCAGCTCCGCCCGAGGGACAGGGTGGGAGCAGTACTTC

V: TRBV7-9
J: TRBJ1-1
D: -
size: once
CDR3: CSSVTGRNTEAFF
DNA: TGTTCCAGCGTAACAGGCAGGAACACTGAAGCTTTCTTT

V: TRBV7-9
J: TRBJ1-2
D: -
size: -
CDR3: CASSLQGQGYTF
DNA: TGTGCCAGCAGCTTACAGGGGCAGGGCTACACCTTC

V: TRBV6-5
J: TRBJ2-2
D: -
size: once
CDR3: CASSYVNGLTGELFF
DNA: TGTGCCAGCAGTTACGTGAACGGACTCACCGGGGAGCTGTTTTTT

V: TRBV28
J: TRBJ2-7
D: -
size: few
CDR3: CASSNSPGSPHDEQYF
DNA: TGTGCCAGCAGTAATTCCCCGGGAAGCCCCCACGACGAGCAGTACTTC

V: TRBV29-1
J: TRBJ1-5
D: -
size: few
CDR3: CSVGDQPQHF
DNA: TGCAGCGTCGGAGATCAGCCCCAGCATTTT

V: TRBV7-2
J: TRBJ2-5
D: TRBD2
size: -
CDR3: CASSLEAASGSREQYF
DNA: TGTGCCAGCAGCTTGGAGGCGGCTAGCGGGAGTCGTGAGCAGTACTTC

V: TRBV5-4
J: TRBJ1-3
D: -
size: -
CDR3: CASSLGWGDSGNTIYF
DNA: TGTGCCAGCAGCCTTGGCTGGGGGGATTCTGGAAACACCATATATTTT

V: TRBV5-4
J: TRBJ2-3
D: TRBD2
size: -
CDR3: CASSQDQGAGADTQYF
DNA: TGTGCCAGCAGCCAAGATCAGGGAGCGGGAGCAGATACGCAGTATTTT

V: TRBV11-2
J: TRBJ1-2
D: -
size: -
CDR3: CASKRAASSYGYTF
DNA: TGTGCCAGCAAGAGGGCAGCGAGTTCCTATGGCTACACCTTC